This record concerns one T cell receptor beta chain sequence. Its cognate antigen is unknown. A sample-barcoded 5' primer and a J-beta primer mix were used in a second PCR of about 7 to 12 cycles. From the 5' RACE reads, TCRdb called clonotypes with MiXCR, one entry per CDR3 protein. The table includes some 900,000 distinct CDR3 sequences, about 48% detected once. CDR1 is SQVTM and CDR2 is ANQGSEA in the germline V gene. V gave up 2 bases and J gave up 9 bases, with 11 bases separating them. This CDR3 is 11 amino acids long. This sample is part of a study of blood T cells in healthy people across ages. Study-wide points: As age increased, TCR beta diversity per million T cells fell in a roughly linear fashion.

Each donor's blood draw was roughly 10 milliliters of peripheral blood. The sample comprised blood. This clonotype originated in a man aged 25 to 40 in good health. V and J are TRBV29-1 and TRBJ2-7; D possibly uses TRBD1 or TRBD2 (7 bases each). The CDR3: CSVEPGGVQYF. DNA for the CDR3: TGCAGCGTTGAACCAGGGGGGGTGCAGTACTTC.